This TCR beta chain was sequenced in a study of T cells in Graves' hyperthyroidism and ophthalmopathy. At the level of the study: At the time of initial diagnosis and before any treatment, peripheral blood was collected.

The study, taken as a whole, reports: Appearing also in blood were most of the thyroid clonotypes expanded above 0.001. Stable hyperthyroidism and ophthalmopathy were separated using 13 V-J signatures.

Trimming took 5 bases from V and 4 from J, leaving 12 bases between them. Looked up from germline, CDR1 is SGHNT and CDR2 is YENEEA. This CDR3 contains 14 residues. In its sample, this clonotype was seen many times. The antigen is not known. TCR beta CDR3 regions were amplified from RNA. The HTBI primer set served for first-round RT-PCR of the TCR CDR3. TCRdb redid the calling of the multiplex PCR reads with MiXCR, one entry per CDR3 protein. The table lists around 380,000 distinct CDR3 sequences, 13% of them singletons, with around 20% in the top ten. The TCR comes from a man aged 30 to 39 with Graves' hyperthyroidism that later progressed to Graves' ophthalmopathy. This chain joins TRBV11-3 and TRBJ2-4; D gene ambiguous. The sample comprised blood. The chain's CDR3 is CASSRGASKNIQYF. In DNA form, the CDR3 reads TGTGCCAGCAGCCGTGGTGCCAGTAAAAACATTCAGTACTTC.